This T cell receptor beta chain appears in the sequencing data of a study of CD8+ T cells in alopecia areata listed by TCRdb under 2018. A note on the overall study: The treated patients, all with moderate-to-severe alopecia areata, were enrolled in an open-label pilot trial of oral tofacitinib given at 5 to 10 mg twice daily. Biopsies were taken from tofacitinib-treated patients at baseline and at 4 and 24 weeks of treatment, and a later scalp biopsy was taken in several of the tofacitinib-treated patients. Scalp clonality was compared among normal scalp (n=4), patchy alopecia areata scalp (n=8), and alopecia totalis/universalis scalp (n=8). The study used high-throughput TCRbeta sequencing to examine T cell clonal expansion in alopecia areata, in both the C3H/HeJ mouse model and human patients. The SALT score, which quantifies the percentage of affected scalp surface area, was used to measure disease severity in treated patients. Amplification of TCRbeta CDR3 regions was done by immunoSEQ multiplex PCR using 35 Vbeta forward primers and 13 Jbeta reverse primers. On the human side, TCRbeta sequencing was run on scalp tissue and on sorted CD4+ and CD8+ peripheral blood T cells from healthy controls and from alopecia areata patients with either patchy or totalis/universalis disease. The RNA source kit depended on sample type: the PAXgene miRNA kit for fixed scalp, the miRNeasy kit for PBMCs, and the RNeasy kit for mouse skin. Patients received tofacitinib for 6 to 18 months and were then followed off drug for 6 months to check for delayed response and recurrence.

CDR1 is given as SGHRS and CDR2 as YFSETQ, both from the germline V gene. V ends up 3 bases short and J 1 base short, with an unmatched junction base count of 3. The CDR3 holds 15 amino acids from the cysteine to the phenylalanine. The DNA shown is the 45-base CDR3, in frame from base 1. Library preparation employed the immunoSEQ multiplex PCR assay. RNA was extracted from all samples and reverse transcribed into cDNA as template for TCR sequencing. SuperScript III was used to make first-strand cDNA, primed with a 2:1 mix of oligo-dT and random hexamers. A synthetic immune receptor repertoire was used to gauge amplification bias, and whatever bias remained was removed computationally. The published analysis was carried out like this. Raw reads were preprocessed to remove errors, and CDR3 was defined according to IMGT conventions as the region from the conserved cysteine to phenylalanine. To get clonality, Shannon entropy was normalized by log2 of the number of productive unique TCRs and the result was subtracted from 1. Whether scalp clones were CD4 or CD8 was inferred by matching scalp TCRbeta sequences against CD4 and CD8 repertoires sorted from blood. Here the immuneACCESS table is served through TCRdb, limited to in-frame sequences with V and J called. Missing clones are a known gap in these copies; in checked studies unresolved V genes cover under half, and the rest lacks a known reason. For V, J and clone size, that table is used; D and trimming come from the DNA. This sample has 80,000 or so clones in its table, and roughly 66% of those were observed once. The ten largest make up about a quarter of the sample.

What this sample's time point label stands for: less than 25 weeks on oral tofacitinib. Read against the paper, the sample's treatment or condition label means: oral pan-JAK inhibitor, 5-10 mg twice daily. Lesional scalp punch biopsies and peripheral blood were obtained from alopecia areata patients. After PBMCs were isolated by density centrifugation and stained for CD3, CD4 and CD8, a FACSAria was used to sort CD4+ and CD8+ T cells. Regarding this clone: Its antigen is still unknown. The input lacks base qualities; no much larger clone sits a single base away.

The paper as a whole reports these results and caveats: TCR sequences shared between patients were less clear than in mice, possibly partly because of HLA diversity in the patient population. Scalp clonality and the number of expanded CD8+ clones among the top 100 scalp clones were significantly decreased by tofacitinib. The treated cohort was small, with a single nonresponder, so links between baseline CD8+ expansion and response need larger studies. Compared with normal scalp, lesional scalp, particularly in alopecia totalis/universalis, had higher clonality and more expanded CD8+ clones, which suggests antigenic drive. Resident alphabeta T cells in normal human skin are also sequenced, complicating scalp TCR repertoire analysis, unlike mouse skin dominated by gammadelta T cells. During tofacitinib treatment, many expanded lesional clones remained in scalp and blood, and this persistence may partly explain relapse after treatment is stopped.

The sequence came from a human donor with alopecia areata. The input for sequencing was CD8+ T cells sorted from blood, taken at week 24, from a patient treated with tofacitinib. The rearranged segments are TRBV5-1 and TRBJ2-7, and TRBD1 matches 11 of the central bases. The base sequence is TGCGCCAGCAGCTGGGGGACAGGGGGATCCTACGAGCAGTACTTC. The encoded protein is CASSWGTGGSYEQYF.